The present TCR beta chain was sequenced within a study of coeliac disease. The germline gives CDR1 MNHEY, CDR2 SMNVEV (reference sequence). This CDR3 spans 14 amino acids. The V and J ends lost 6 bases and 7 bases, in that order; junction bases with no gene match: 9. This clone showed up just a few times. Sequencing used immunoSEQ multiplex PCR; TCRdb keeps in-frame clones, though not all of them. There are thousands of clones in the sample; about two thirds occur only once, and over 5% lies in the top ten. Sequencing input: lamina propria lymphocytes from the gut. This chain connects TRBV27 to TRBJ2-7, with TRBD1 matching 10 bases. The clonotype originates from a man younger than 45 with celiac disease. The CDR3 DNA reads TGTGCCAGCAGACCGGGACAGGGGCCTGGGGAGCAGTACTTC. The encoded protein is CASRPGQGPGEQYF.